This is a list of T cell receptor beta chains from one sample in a study of cytomegalovirus exposure and HLA in healthy donors. TCRdb's table, derived via immunoSEQ multiplex PCR, lists solely in-frame clones and lacks some. The sample lists 95,000 to 110,000 clones, roughly three quarters seen once, with less than 5% in the top ten. Sequenced sample: PBMCs. Receptors were obtained from a man aged 50-60 years in good health and CMV-seropositive. CDR3s include the opening cysteine and the closing phenylalanine or tryptophan. The D gene is left open where the match is weak. For some rows the clone size is stated as once, few or many, or as a class when expanded; others skip it.

j_call v_call clone_size d_call cdr3_aa cdr3_nt
TRBJ2-7 TRBV9 - - CASSVATSPLYEQYF TGTGCCAGCAGCGTAGCCACTAGCCCTCTCTACGAGCAGTACTTC
TRBJ1-3 TRBV6-1 - - CASTLHGDSGNTIYF TGTGCCAGCACCCTCCACGGAGACTCTGGAAACACCATATATTTT
TRBJ2-1 TRBV6-5 - - CASSYRQGGEQFF TGTGCCAGCAGTTATAGACAGGGAGGTGAGCAGTTCTTC
TRBJ2-7 TRBV28 - TRBD1 CASSLGTGKYEQYF TGTGCCAGCAGTTTGGGGACAGGGAAGTACGAGCAGTACTTC
TRBJ2-3 TRBV4-3 - - CASSQDPGVAQYF TGCGCCAGCAGCCAAGATCCAGGGGTGGCGCAGTATTTT
TRBJ2-7 TRBV9 - - CASSVGARGAREQYF TGTGCCAGCAGCGTAGGAGCAAGAGGAGCGCGTGAGCAGTACTTC
TRBJ2-1 TRBV4-3 - TRBD2 CASSQSSGGFNSYNEQFF TGCGCCAGCAGCCAGTCTAGCGGGGGTTTTAACTCCTACAATGAGCAGTTCTTC
TRBJ2-7 TRBV30 - TRBD1 CAWSRDSYYEQYF TGTGCCTGGAGCCGGGACAGCTACTACGAGCAGTACTTC
TRBJ2-7 TRBV10-2 - TRBD1 CASSAGQGAYEQYF TGCGCCAGCTCTGCGGGACAGGGGGCATACGAGCAGTACTTC
TRBJ2-7 TRBV7-8 - TRBD2 CASSPKGLAGGSEQYF TGTGCCAGCAGCCCAAAGGGACTAGCGGGAGGAAGCGAGCAGTACTTC
TRBJ1-2 TRBV19 - TRBD1 CASSRQGNGYTF TGTGCCAGTAGTCGACAGGGGAATGGCTACACCTTC
TRBJ2-3 TRBV27 - - CASSSTRSPTDTQYF TGTGCCAGCAGTTCGACTAGATCCCCCACAGATACGCAGTATTTT
TRBJ1-5 TRBV16 - - CASSQSSQPQHF TGTGCCAGCAGCCAATCTAGTCAGCCCCAGCATTTT
TRBJ2-7 TRBV19 - - CASSKDTGGYEQYF TGTGCCAGTAGTAAAGACACGGGTGGGTACGAGCAGTACTTC
TRBJ2-1 TRBV30 - - CAWSASQIYNEQFF TGTGCCTGGAGTGCTAGCCAAATTTACAATGAGCAGTTCTTC
TRBJ1-5 TRBV6-5 - - CASSRPGNNQPQHF TGTGCCAGCAGTCGTCCGGGAAACAATCAGCCCCAGCATTTT
TRBJ2-4 TRBV19 few TRBD1 CASSSLRTGINIQYF TGTGCCAGTAGTTCCCTCAGGACAGGAATAAACATTCAGTACTTC
TRBJ2-5 TRBV9 - TRBD2 CASSVASRLAGGPTQETQYF TGTGCCAGCAGCGTAGCTTCCCGACTAGCGGGGGGACCAACCCAAGAGACCCAGTACTTC
TRBJ1-1 TRBV28 - - CASTRKTEAFF TGTGCCAGCACCCGTAAAACTGAAGCTTTCTTT
TRBJ2-3 TRBV4-3 - TRBD2 CASSQARASGADTQYF TGCGCCAGCAGCCAAGCCCGGGCTAGCGGCGCAGATACGCAGTATTTT
TRBJ2-5 TRBV7-8 - - CASSLGLLGGEMETQYF TGTGCCAGCAGCTTAGGGCTTTTGGGCGGGGAAATGGAGACCCAGTACTTC
TRBJ2-1 TRBV10-2 - - CAIEWGGPANEQFF TGCGCCATTGAATGGGGGGGCCCAGCCAATGAGCAGTTCTTC
TRBJ2-7 TRBV5-4 - TRBD2 CASSLSAGAYEQYF TGTGCCAGCAGCTTATCGGCGGGAGCCTACGAGCAGTACTTC
TRBJ2-4 TRBV27 - TRBD1 CASMQRTGETRAKNIQYF TGTGCCAGTATGCAGCGGACAGGGGAAACCCGGGCCAAAAACATTCAGTACTTC
TRBJ2-1 TRBV9 - TRBD2 CASSTQSSGRLSYNEQFF TGTGCCAGCAGCACCCAGAGTAGCGGGAGGCTCTCCTACAATGAGCAGTTCTTC